Listed below are T cell receptor beta chains from one sample, sequenced in a study of CD8 T cells in Susac syndrome. TCRdb passed the immunoSEQ multiplex PCR reads through MiXCR, listing each CDR3 protein once. The repertoire holds about 150,000 distinct CDR3 sequences, with approximately 94% as singletons. The sequenced sample consisted of CD8+ T cells from PBMCs. The origin of the receptors is a human donor with multiple sclerosis. Each CDR3 is given with its conserved first and last residue. Each record gives: V gene, J gene, clone size, D gene, CDR3 DNA, CDR3 protein. D genes are given only for firm matches. Where a row states a size, it is once, few, many or the class of an expanded clone; other rows omit it.

TRBV7-9	TRBJ1-4	NA	NA	TGTGCCAGCAGCTCCACAGGGCTTGAGGATGAAAAACTGTTTTTT	CASSSTGLEDEKLFF
TRBV14	TRBJ2-2	NA	NA	TGTGCCAGCAGCCACCGGGACCCCGACACCGGGGAGCTGTTTTTT	CASSHRDPDTGELFF
TRBV2	TRBJ2-5	NA	NA	TGTGCCAGCAGTGACACCGACAGAAAAGAGACCCAGTACTTC	CASSDTDRKETQYF
TRBV15	TRBJ2-3	NA	TRBD2	TGTGCCACCAGCACTAGCGGGGAGGCAGCAGATACGCAGTATTTT	CATSTSGEAADTQYF
TRBV7-8	TRBJ1-2	NA	NA	TGTGCCAGCAGCTTAGAATCCGAAATCTCTTATGCATACTCCCCCGAAGGGTATGGCTACACCTTC	CASSLESEISYAYSPEGYGYTF
TRBV7-9	TRBJ1-1	NA	TRBD1	TGTGCCAGCTTGGGAGGGGGCCAAAACACTGAAGCTTTCTTT	CASLGGGQNTEAFF
TRBV20-1	TRBJ2-7	NA	TRBD2	TGCAGTGCCTCGCCGGGGGGATCCTACGAGCAGTACTTC	CSASPGGSYEQYF
TRBV5-6	TRBJ2-7	NA	TRBD1	TGTGCCAGCAGCATGGGGACAGGGACGAGCGAGCAGTACTTC	CASSMGTGTSEQYF
TRBV6-2/TRBV6-3	TRBJ1-2	NA	NA	TGTGCCAGCACTCGAGACAGGCTCAACTATGGCTACACCTTC	CASTRDRLNYGYTF
TRBV7-9	TRBJ2-7	few	TRBD2	TGTGCCAGCAGCCCGGGACTAGCGGACGAGCAGTACTTC	CASSPGLADEQYF
TRBV7-2	TRBJ2-3	NA	TRBD2	TGTGCCAGCAGCTCAACTAGCGGGGGGGCCAGGTGGTCAGATACGCAGTATTTT	CASSSTSGGARWSDTQYF
TRBV7-9	TRBJ2-7	NA	TRBD1	TGTGCCAGCAGCTTAGTGGGACAGGGGGCTCGCGAGCAGTACTTC	CASSLVGQGAREQYF
TRBV12-3/TRBV12-4	TRBJ1-1	NA	NA	TGTGCCAGCAGTTTAACAGAGGGGGGGACTGAAGCTTTCTTT	CASSLTEGGTEAFF
TRBV28	TRBJ2-7	few	NA	TGTGCCAGCAGTTCGCTCTCGTACGAGCAGTACTTC	CASSSLSYEQYF
TRBV27	TRBJ2-3	NA	NA	TGTGCCAGCAGTTTATACCAGGGACCCCTCGGTACGCAGTATTTT	CASSLYQGPLGTQYF
TRBV4-2	TRBJ2-1	NA	NA	TGTGCCACCCAGGTAGGCGGAGTGCAGTTCTTC	CATQVGGVQFF
TRBV19	TRBJ1-5	NA	NA	TGTGCCAGTAGGGCGGCGGGCAATCAGCCCCAGCATTTT	CASRAAGNQPQHF
TRBV14	TRBJ1-6	NA	NA	TGTGCCAGCAGCCCCCGGGACACTAATTCACCCCTCCACTTT	CASSPRDTNSPLHF
TRBV27	TRBJ2-3	few	NA	TGTGCCAGCAGTTTAGAACTGCCAAGCACAGATACGCAGTATTTT	CASSLELPSTDTQYF
TRBV23-1	TRBJ2-7	NA	TRBD1	TGCGCCAGGAAGGGACAGGGGAAGGGCTCCTACGAGCAGTACTTC	CARKGQGKGSYEQYF
TRBV3-1	TRBJ2-1	NA	TRBD2	TGTGCCAGCAGCCAAGGGCCCTGGGGGGGGGACAATGAGCAGTTCTTC	CASSQGPWGGDNEQFF
TRBV24-1	TRBJ2-7	NA	NA	TGTGCCACCAGACCCCGGGGGACGGTCTCCTACGAGCAGTACTTC	CATRPRGTVSYEQYF
TRBV9	TRBJ1-4	NA	NA	TGTGCCAGCAGCCCAGACGAGAGGGATCGGGAAAAACTGTTTTTT	CASSPDERDREKLFF
TRBV20-1	TRBJ2-7	NA	TRBD2	TGCAGTGCTAGATTTGGGAGGGACTCAAAGGCTGAGCAGTACTTC	CSARFGRDSKAEQYF
TRBV30	TRBJ1-1	NA	TRBD1	TGTGCCTGGAGCTTTCAAACAGGGGGAGTGAACACTGAAGCTTTCTTT	CAWSFQTGGVNTEAFF
TRBV9	TRBJ2-5	few	TRBD1	TGTGCCAGCAGCCCAGGGGGAGACCAAGAGACCCAGTACTTC	CASSPGGDQETQYF
TRBV5-4	TRBJ2-3	NA	NA	TGTGCCAGCAGCTGGGGTGGAGATACGCAGTATTTT	CASSWGGDTQYF
TRBV20-1	TRBJ1-2	NA	NA	TGCAGTGCTTCCTCGGGGGAAGGCTACACCTTC	CSASSGEGYTF
TRBV7-9	TRBJ2-1	NA	NA	TGTGCCAGCACCGCGGGGTGGGGGCAGTTCTTC	CASTAGWGQFF
TRBV13	TRBJ2-7	NA	TRBD1	TGTGCCAGCAGCTGCCGGGACAGGGACTACGAGCAGTACTTC	CASSCRDRDYEQYF
TRBV27	TRBJ2-7	NA	NA	TGTGCCAGCAGTTTATTTCGGGGGGCGGCTTACGAGCAGTACTTC	CASSLFRGAAYEQYF
TRBV12-3/TRBV12-4	TRBJ2-3	NA	NA	TGTGCCAGCAGTCCTGTCACCAACACAGATACGCAGTATTTT	CASSPVTNTDTQYF
TRBV12-3/TRBV12-4	TRBJ2-3	NA	NA	TGTGCCAGCAGTTTAAGTCAGACGACGGATACGCAGTATTTT	CASSLSQTTDTQYF
TRBV9	TRBJ2-3	NA	NA	TGTGCCAGCAGCCCCCTTCGCACAGATACGCAGTATTTT	CASSPLRTDTQYF
TRBV5-6	TRBJ2-7	few	NA	TGTGCCAGCACCGAGGGGGGTTACGAGCAGTACTTC	CASTEGGYEQYF
TRBV7-9	TRBJ2-1	NA	NA	TGTGCCAGCAGATCCCCGCTGCTGAATGAGCAGTTCTTC	CASRSPLLNEQFF
TRBV18	TRBJ2-7	NA	NA	TGTGCCAGCTCACCACCGGAAAGGGATCCCTACGAGCAGTACTTC	CASSPPERDPYEQYF
TRBV9	TRBJ2-5	once	TRBD1	TGTGCCAGCAGCGTCGGGACAGGCCAAGAGACCCAGTACTTC	CASSVGTGQETQYF
TRBV29-1	TRBJ2-5	NA	NA	TGCAGCGTTGATACAGGGACTCGGGAGACCCAGTACTTC	CSVDTGTRETQYF
TRBV2	TRBJ2-3	NA	NA	TGTGCCAGCAGTGAAGCGCAGCCTCTCAGCGCAGATACGCAGTATTTT	CASSEAQPLSADTQYF
TRBV4-2	TRBJ2-7	NA	NA	TGTGCCAGCAGCCAAGACATTACCCGGGCCCCCTACGAGCAGTACTTC	CASSQDITRAPYEQYF
TRBV2	TRBJ2-3	NA	NA	TGTGCCAGCAGTGAATGGGCGGGTGCTAGCACAGATACGCAGTATTTT	CASSEWAGASTDTQYF
TRBV15	TRBJ1-5	once	TRBD1	TGTGCCACCAGCAGAGGCATCGGACAGGGGGACCAGCCCCAGCATTTT	CATSRGIGQGDQPQHF
TRBV30	TRBJ1-1	NA	NA	TGTGCCTGGAGTGTCTATCGGACTGAAGCTTTCTTT	CAWSVYRTEAFF
TRBV9	TRBJ1-2	NA	NA	TGTGCCAGCAGCACGCGGGGAGGGGGGCCCTATGGCTACACCTTC	CASSTRGGGPYGYTF
TRBV19	TRBJ2-1	NA	NA	TGTGCCACCTCCGAGGGAGATGAGCAGTTCTTC	CATSEGDEQFF
TRBV7-8	TRBJ1-1	once	TRBD1	TGTGCCAGCAGCCCGGGACAGGGGGAAGCTTTCTTT	CASSPGQGEAFF
TRBV2	TRBJ2-7	NA	TRBD1	TGTGCCAGCGAGAATTCGGGACAGCAGACAGGGTGGGAGCAGTACTTC	CASENSGQQTGWEQYF
TRBV6-5	TRBJ2-1	NA	NA	TGTGCCAGCAGCCCCGGACCCAGGGGCAATGAGCAGTTCTTC	CASSPGPRGNEQFF
TRBV9	TRBJ2-4	NA	NA	TGTGCCAGCAGCGTAGAGGGGACGAGCAAAAACATTCAGTACTTC	CASSVEGTSKNIQYF
TRBV6-5	TRBJ1-6	once	NA	TGTGCCAGCAGTTACTCGACCACAGGGTCACCCCTCCACTTT	CASSYSTTGSPLHF
TRBV6-1	TRBJ2-7	NA	TRBD1	TGTGCCAGCAGTGAAGCCGGGGACAGCTCCTACGAGCAGTACTTC	CASSEAGDSSYEQYF